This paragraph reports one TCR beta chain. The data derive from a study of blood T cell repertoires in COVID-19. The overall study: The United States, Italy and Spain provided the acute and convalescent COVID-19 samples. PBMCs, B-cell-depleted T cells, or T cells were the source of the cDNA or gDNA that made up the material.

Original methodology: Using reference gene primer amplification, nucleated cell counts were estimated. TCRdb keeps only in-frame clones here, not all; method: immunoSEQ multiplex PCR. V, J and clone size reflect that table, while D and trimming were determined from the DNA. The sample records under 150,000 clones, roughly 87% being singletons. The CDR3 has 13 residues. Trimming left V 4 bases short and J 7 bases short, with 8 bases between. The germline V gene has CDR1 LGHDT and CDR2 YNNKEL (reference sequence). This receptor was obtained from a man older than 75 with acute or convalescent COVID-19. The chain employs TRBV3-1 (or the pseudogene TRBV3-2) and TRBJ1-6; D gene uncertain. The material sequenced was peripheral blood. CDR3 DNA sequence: TGTGCCAGCAGCCGAGACCTGAATTCACCCCTCCACTTT. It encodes CASSRDLNSPLHF.